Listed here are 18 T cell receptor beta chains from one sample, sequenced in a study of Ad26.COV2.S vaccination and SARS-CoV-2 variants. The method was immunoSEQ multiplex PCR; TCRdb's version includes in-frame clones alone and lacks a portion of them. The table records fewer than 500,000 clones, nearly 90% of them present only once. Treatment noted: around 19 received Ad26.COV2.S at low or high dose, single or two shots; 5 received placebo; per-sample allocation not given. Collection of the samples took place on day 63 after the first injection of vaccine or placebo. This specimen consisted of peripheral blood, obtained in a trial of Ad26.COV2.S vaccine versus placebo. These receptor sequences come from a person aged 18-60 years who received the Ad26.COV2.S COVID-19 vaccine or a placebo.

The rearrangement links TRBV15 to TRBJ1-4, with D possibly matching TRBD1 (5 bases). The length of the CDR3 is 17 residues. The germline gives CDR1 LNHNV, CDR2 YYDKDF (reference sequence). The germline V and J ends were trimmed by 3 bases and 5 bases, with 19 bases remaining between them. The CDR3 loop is CATSRGSGPGSNEKLFF. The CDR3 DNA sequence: TGTGCCACCAGCAGGGGATCGGGACCGGGGTCCAATGAAAAACTGTTTTTT.

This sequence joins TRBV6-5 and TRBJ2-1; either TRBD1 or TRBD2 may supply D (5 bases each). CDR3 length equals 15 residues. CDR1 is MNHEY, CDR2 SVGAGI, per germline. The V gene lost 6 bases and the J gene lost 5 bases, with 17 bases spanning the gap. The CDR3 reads CASSPRQGPHNEQFF. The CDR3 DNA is TGTGCCAGCAGCCCCCGGCAGGGACCCCACAATGAGCAGTTCTTC.

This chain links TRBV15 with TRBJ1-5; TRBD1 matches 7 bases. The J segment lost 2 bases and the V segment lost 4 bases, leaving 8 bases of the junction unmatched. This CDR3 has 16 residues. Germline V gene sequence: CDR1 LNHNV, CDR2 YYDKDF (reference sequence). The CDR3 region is CATSIIAGGGNQPQHF. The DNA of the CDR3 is TGTGCCACCAGCATTATTGCAGGGGGAGGCAATCAGCCCCAGCATTTT.

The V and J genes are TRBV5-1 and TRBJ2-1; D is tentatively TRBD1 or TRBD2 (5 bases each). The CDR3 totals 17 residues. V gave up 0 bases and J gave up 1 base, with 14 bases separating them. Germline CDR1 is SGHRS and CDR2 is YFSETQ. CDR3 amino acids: CASSLGAGTLSYNEQFF. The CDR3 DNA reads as TGCGCCAGCAGCTTGGGGGCCGGGACCCTGTCCTACAATGAGCAGTTCTTC. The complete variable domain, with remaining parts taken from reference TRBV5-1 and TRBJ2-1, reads KAGVTQTPRYLIKTRGQQVTLSCSPISGHRSVSWYQQTPGQGLQFLFEYFSETQRNKGNFPGRFSGRQFSNSRSEMNVSTLELGDSALYLCASSLGAGTLSYNEQFFGPGTRLTVL.

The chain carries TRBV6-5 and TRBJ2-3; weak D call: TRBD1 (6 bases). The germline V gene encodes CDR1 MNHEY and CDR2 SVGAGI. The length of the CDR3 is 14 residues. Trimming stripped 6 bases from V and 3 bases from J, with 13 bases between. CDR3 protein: CASSTGTQTDTQYF. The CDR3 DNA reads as TGTGCCAGCAGCACCGGGACACAAACAGATACGCAGTATTTT.

In DNA form, the CDR3 reads TGTGCCAGCTCACCCCCCGCGCCGGACAGGCCGTCCACTGAAGCTTTCTTT. Protein: CASSPPAPDRPSTEAFF. The gene calls are TRBV18 and TRBJ1-1; 7 bases are shared with TRBD1. This CDR3 contains 17 residues. Trimming at V came to 3 bases and at J to 4 bases, leaving 14 bases not matched to a gene. Per germline, CDR1 KGHSH and CDR2 LQKENI.

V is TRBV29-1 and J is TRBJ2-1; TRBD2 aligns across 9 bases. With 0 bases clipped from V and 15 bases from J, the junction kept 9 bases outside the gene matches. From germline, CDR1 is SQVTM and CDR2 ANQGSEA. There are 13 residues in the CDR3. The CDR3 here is CSVEDRREGAGFF. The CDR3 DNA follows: TGCAGCGTTGAAGACCGGCGGGAGGGGGCGGGGTTCTTC.

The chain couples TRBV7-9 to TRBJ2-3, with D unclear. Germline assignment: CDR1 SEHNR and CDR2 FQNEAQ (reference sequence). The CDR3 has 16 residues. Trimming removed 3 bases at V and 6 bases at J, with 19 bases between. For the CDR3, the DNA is TGTGCCAGCAGCTTGGAGCCTGGATACCGAGGCGATACGCAGTATTTT. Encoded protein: CASSLEPGYRGDTQYF.

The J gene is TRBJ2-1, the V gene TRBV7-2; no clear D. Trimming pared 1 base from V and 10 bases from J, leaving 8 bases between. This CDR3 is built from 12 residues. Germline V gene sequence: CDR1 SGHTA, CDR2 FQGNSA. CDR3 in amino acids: CASSLVFGEQFF. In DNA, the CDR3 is TGTGCCAGCAGCTTAGTTTTTGGGGAGCAGTTCTTC.

The CDR3 loop is CASSGRGSYNEQFF. The CDR3 region has the DNA TGTGCCAGCAGCGGCCGCGGGTCCTACAATGAGCAGTTCTTC. The chain recombines TRBV9 with TRBJ2-1; D perhaps matches TRBD2 (5 bases). With 3 bases removed from V and 1 base from J, the gap between germline ends came to 8 bases. The CDR3 extends over 14 amino acids. Per the germline V gene, CDR1 is SGDLS and CDR2 is YYNGEE. The variable domain in full, with the rest retrieved from reference TRBV9 and TRBJ2-1, is DSGVTQTPKHLITATGQRVTLRCSPRSGDLSVYWYQQSLDQGLQFLIQYYNGEERAKGNILERFSAQQFPDLHSELNLSSLELGDSALYFCASSGRGSYNEQFFGPGTRLTVL.

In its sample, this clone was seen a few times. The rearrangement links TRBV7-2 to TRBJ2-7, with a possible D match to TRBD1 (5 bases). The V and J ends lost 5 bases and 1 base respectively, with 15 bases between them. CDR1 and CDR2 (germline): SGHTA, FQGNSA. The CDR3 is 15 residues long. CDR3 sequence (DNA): TGTGCCAGCAGCCCCGACACAGGCAGATCCTACGAGCAGTACTTC. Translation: CASSPDTGRSYEQYF.

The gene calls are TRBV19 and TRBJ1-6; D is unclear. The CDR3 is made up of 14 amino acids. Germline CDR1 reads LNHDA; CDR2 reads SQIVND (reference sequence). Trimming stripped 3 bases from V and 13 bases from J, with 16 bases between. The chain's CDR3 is CASSMGRLGSPLHF. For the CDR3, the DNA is TGTGCCAGTAGTATGGGTCGGCTGGGGTCCCCCCTCCACTTT.

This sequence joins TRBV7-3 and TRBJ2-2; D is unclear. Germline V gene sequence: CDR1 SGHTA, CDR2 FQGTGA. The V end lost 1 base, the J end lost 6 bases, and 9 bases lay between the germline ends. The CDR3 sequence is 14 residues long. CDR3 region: CASSLRVGPGELFF. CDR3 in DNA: TGTGCCAGCAGCTTAAGGGTAGGTCCCGGGGAGCTGTTTTTT.

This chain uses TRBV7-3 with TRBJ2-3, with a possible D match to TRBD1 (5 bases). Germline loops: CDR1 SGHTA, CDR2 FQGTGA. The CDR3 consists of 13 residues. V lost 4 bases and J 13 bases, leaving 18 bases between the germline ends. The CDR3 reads CASSSLTGPPKYF. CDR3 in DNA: TGTGCCAGCAGCTCGCTAACAGGCCCCCCGAAGTATTTT.

CDR3 nucleotides: TGTGCCAGTATCCCAACGATCAGGGGCGCCTATGGCTACACCTTC. It specifies CASIPTIRGAYGYTF. The rearrangement links TRBV19 to TRBJ1-2; a possible D gene is TRBD1 (6 bases). The CDR3 loop spans 15 amino acids. The germline V gene encodes CDR1 LNHDA and CDR2 SQIVND (reference sequence). V lost 7 bases and J 4 bases, leaving 19 bases between the germline ends. Full variable domain (remainder filled in from reference TRBV19 and TRBJ1-2): DGGITQSPKYLFRKEGQNVTLSCEQNLNHDAMYWYRQDPGQGLRLIYYSQIVNDFQKGDIAEGYSVSREKKESFPLTVTSAQKNPTAFYLCASIPTIRGAYGYTFGSGTRLTVV.

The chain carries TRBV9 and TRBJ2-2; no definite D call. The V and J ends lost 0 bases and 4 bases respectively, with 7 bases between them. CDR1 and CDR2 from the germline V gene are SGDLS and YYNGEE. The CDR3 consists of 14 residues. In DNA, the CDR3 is TGTGCCAGCAGCGTAGACAGTACCACCGGGGAGCTGTTTTTT. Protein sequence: CASSVDSTTGELFF.

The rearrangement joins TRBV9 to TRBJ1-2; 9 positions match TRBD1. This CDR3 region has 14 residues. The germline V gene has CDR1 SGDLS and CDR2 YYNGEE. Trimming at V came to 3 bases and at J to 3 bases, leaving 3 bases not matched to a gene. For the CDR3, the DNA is TGTGCCAGCAGCGGGACAGGGGCCCACTATGGCTACACCTTC. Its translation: CASSGTGAHYGYTF.

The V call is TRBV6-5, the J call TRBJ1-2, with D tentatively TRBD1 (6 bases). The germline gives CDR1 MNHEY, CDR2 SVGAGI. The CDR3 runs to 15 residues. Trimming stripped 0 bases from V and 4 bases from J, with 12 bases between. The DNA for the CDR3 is TGTGCCAGCAGTTACTCGAAAGGGGGTCCCTATGGCTACACCTTC. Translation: CASSYSKGGPYGYTF.